The sequence of this T cell receptor beta chain was determined in a study of Ad26.COV2.S vaccination and SARS-CoV-2 variants. Described treatment: about 20 received Ad26.COV2.S at low or high dose, single or two shots; about five received placebo; per-sample allocation not given. Following the first vaccine or placebo injection, samples were taken on day 63. The CDR3 runs 14 residues. The V end lost 3 bases, the J end lost 4 bases, and 15 bases lay between the germline ends. CDR1 GTSNPN and CDR2 SVGIG come from the germline V gene (reference sequence). Using immunoSEQ multiplex PCR, the repertoire was profiled, and TCRdb retains in-frame clones only, with some absent. The table shows hundreds of thousands of clones, with roughly 90% occurring only once.

The sequences come from peripheral blood, collected in a trial of Ad26.COV2.S vaccine versus placebo. The chain joins TRBV30 to TRBJ1-2; D is unresolved. This receptor was taken from a person aged 18-65 years who received the Ad26.COV2.S COVID-19 vaccine or a placebo. CDR3 nucleotides: TGTGCCTGGAGCCCTCCGAACTGGGGCTATGGCTACACCTTC. This translates into CAWSPPNWGYGYTF.